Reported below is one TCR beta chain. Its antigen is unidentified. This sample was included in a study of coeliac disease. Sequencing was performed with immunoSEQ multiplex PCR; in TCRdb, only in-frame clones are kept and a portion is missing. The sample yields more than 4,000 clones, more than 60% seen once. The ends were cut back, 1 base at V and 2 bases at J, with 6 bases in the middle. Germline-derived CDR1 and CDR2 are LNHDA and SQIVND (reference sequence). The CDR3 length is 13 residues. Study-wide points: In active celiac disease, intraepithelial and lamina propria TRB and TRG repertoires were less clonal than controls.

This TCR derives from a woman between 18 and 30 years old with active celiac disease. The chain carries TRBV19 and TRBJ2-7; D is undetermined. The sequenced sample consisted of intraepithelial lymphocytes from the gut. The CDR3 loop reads CASSIVAAYEQYF. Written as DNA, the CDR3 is TGTGCCAGTAGTATAGTGGCGGCCTACGAGCAGTACTTC. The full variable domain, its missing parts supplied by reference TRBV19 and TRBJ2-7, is DGGITQSPKYLFRKEGQNVTLSCEQNLNHDAMYWYRQDPGQGLRLIYYSQIVNDFQKGDIAEGYSVSREKKESFPLTVTSAQKNPTAFYLCASSIVAAYEQYFGPGTRLTVT.